These 21 T cell receptor beta chains came from one sample sequenced in a study of T-cell memory formation after mild COVID-19. TCRdb independently ran MiXCR on the 5' RACE reads; one entry per CDR3 protein. The sample carries about 55,000 distinct CDR3 sequences, 8% to 10% recorded once. The source material was PBMCs or a T cell subset sorted from them (not recorded which). Source of these receptors: a man between 18 and 35 years old who had mild COVID-19 (a few samples of this study predate the infection). Cell type and time point are not known.

This chain uses TRBV5-5 with TRBJ2-1, with 9 bases aligning to TRBD1. The CDR3 spans 15 residues. Germline V gene lookup returns CDR1 SGHKS and CDR2 YYEKEE (reference sequence). V was pared by 4 bases and J by 4 bases, with 6 bases of the junction left unmatched. CDR3 amino acids: CASSATGGGYNEQFF. The DNA for the CDR3 is TGTGCCAGCAGCGCCACAGGGGGCGGGTACAATGAGCAGTTCTTC.

This clonotype was observed a handful of times. V gene TRBV5-5 combines with J gene TRBJ1-4; TRBD1 matches at 7 bases. V shed 4 bases and J 7 bases; nucleotides not matched to a gene: 7. This CDR3 has 14 amino acids. Germline loops: CDR1 SGHKS, CDR2 YYEKEE (reference sequence). The CDR3 DNA follows: TGTGCCAGCAGCCGGGGACAGCCGCCTGAAAAACTGTTTTTT. Translated: CASSRGQPPEKLFF.

Only a few counts were recorded for this clonotype. The gene calls are TRBV28 and TRBJ2-7, with TRBD2 as a possible D gene (7 bases). Trimming took 5 bases from V and 0 from J, leaving 23 bases between them. From germline, CDR1 is MDHEN and CDR2 SYDVKM. This CDR3 is 18 amino acids long. The CDR3 protein is CASSPVGGAAPSSYEQYV. The CDR3 nucleotides read TGTGCCAGCAGTCCCGTTGGGGGGGCCGCCCCGAGCTCCTACGAGCAGTACGTC.

In its sample, this clonotype was seen a few times. The chain carries TRBV20-1 and TRBJ1-1; tentatively, D is TRBD1 (6 bases). Per germline, CDR1 DFQATT and CDR2 SNEGSKA (reference sequence). Trimming left V 3 bases short and J 4 bases short, with 6 bases between. The CDR3 runs 11 residues. The CDR3 sequence is CSASRGTEAFF. CDR3 nucleotide sequence: TGCAGTGCTAGCAGGGGCACTGAAGCTTTCTTT.

The chain employs TRBV6-5 and TRBJ1-1; D not resolved. Per germline, CDR1 MNHEY and CDR2 SVGAGI. Between the trimmed V and J ends, which lost 2 bases and 4 bases, there was a span of 8 bases. The CDR3 has 13 residues. The CDR3 region is CASSYRTSTEAFF. CDR3 DNA: TGTGCCAGCAGTTACCGGACCAGCACTGAAGCTTTCTTT.

This CDR3 is CASWFDAEAFF. In nucleotides, the CDR3 is TGTGCCAGTTGGTTCGACGCTGAAGCTTTCTTT. This sequence joins TRBV19 and TRBJ1-1; D remains unclear. This CDR3 has 11 amino acids. Germline V gene sequence: CDR1 LNHDA, CDR2 SQIVND (reference sequence). V was clipped by 8 bases and J by 6 bases, with 10 bases between them. The complete variable domain, with remaining parts taken from reference TRBV19 and TRBJ1-1, reads DGGITQSPKYLFRKEGQNVTLSCEQNLNHDAMYWYRQDPGQGLRLIYYSQIVNDFQKGDIAEGYSVSREKKESFPLTVTSAQKNPTAFYLCASWFDAEAFFGQGTRLTVV.

V is TRBV4-1 and J is TRBJ1-2; D is possibly TRBD1 (5 bases). This CDR3 spans 14 amino acids. With 0 bases removed from V and 10 bases from J, the gap between germline ends came to 15 bases. Germline loops: CDR1 MGHRA, CDR2 YSYEKL. CDR3 sequence (DNA): TGCGCCAGCAGCCAAGATCTGACAGTCAGTCTCTACACCTTC. This gives the protein CASSQDLTVSLYTF.

The J gene is TRBJ2-7, the V gene TRBV6-2 or TRBV6-3; no clear D gene. Trimming pared 8 bases from V and 3 bases from J, leaving 8 bases between. CDR3 length: 11 amino acids. CDR1 is MNHEY and CDR2 is SVGEGT in the germline V gene. The CDR3 here is CASGQNYEQYF. In DNA, the CDR3 is TGTGCCAGCGGGCAGAACTACGAGCAGTACTTC.

A few counts support this clonotype. The gene calls are TRBV7-2 and TRBJ1-2, with TRBD1 as a possible D gene (6 bases). Germline V lookup: CDR1 SGHTA, CDR2 FQGNSA. CDR3 size: 17 residues. The V end was cut by 2 bases, the J end by 6 bases, with 22 bases between. The CDR3 DNA reads TGTGCCAGCAGCTTAATGCGGGGAGGTGGAGGGGGGAATGGCTACACCTTC. The encoded protein is CASSLMRGGGGGNGYTF.

This clonotype turned up a few times. The rearrangement links TRBV5-1 to TRBJ2-5; 12 bases fit TRBD2. Germline CDR1 SGHRS, CDR2 YFSETQ. The CDR3 is 16 amino acids. V lost 2 bases and J lost 4; bases outside the gene matches: 6. CDR3 protein: CASSFSSGGAGETQYF. The DNA for the CDR3 is TGCGCCAGCAGCTTTTCTAGCGGGGGGGCCGGAGAGACCCAGTACTTC.

This clonotype was detected ten times or more. The chain combines TRBV12-3 or TRBV12-4 with TRBJ2-5; 10 bases match TRBD2. CDR3 length equals 15 residues. The J segment lost 1 base and the V segment lost 5 bases, leaving 4 bases of the junction unmatched. CDR3 in DNA: TGTGCCAGCAGTCCGGGACTAGCGCCCCAAGAGACCCAGTACTTC. This codes for CASSPGLAPQETQYF.

This clonotype was counted a few times. This chain uses TRBV10-3 with TRBJ2-7, with TRBD2 matching 7 bases. The V gene end was trimmed by 9 bases and the J gene end by 5 bases; junction bases not matched to a gene: 10. Germline values: CDR1 ENHRY, CDR2 SYGVKD. The CDR3 runs to 13 residues. The CDR3 is CAIRGLERNEQYF. The CDR3 DNA reads TGTGCCATTAGAGGACTAGAACGGAACGAGCAGTACTTC.

This rearrangement joins TRBV15 to TRBJ1-3; no reliable D call. From germline, CDR1 is LNHNV and CDR2 YYDKDF (reference sequence). This CDR3 comprises 14 residues. Trimming cost V 2 bases and J 4 bases, with 9 bases left between them. This CDR3 is CATSRLVAGNTIYF. The DNA of the CDR3 is TGTGCCACCAGCAGACTAGTGGCCGGAAACACCATATATTTT. Using reference TRBV15 and TRBJ1-3 for the parts outside the CDR3, the full variable domain is DAMVIQNPRYQVTQFGKPVTLSCSQTLNHNVMYWYQQKSSQAPKLLFHYYDKDFNNEADTPDNFQSRRPNTSFCFLDIRSPGLGDTAMYLCATSRLVAGNTIYFGEGSWLTVV.

This rearrangement joins TRBV6-5 to TRBJ1-6, with D unresolved. This CDR3 is built from 13 residues. Per germline, CDR1 MNHEY and CDR2 SVGAGI. V was cut by 4 bases and J by 7 bases, with 8 bases left in between. The DNA of the CDR3 is TGTGCCAGCAGTTCAACCACCAATTCACCCCTCCACTTT. It encodes CASSSTTNSPLHF.

The chain employs TRBV7-2 and TRBJ2-1, with 8 bases that match TRBD2. V shed 2 bases, J shed 3 bases, and the junction held 6 bases outside the gene matches. The CDR3 runs 16 residues. Germline V gene data show CDR1 as SGHTA and CDR2 as FQGNSA. CDR3 in DNA: TGTGCCAGCAGCTTACTGGGACTAGGAAGCTACAATGAGCAGTTCTTC. It yields the protein CASSLLGLGSYNEQFF.

This clonotype turned up a few times. J is TRBJ1-5 and V is TRBV5-1; 8 bases fit TRBD1. Germline V gene lookup returns CDR1 SGHRS and CDR2 YFSETQ. The CDR3 length is 15 residues. Trimming removed 4 bases from V and 8 bases from J; junction bases left unmatched: 11. The CDR3 DNA is TGCGCCAGCAGCCCCGGACAGGGAGCCTCCGAGCCCCAGCATTTT. This gives the protein CASSPGQGASEPQHF.

The chain joins TRBV5-1 to TRBJ2-3; D is undetermined. Trimming took off 3 bases at V and 1 base at J, with 15 bases between the two ends. The CDR3 has 16 residues. Germline assignment: CDR1 SGHRS and CDR2 YFSETQ. The CDR3 is CASSSGRVAGTDTQYF. The CDR3 nucleotides are TGCGCCAGCAGCTCCGGACGGGTGGCCGGCACAGATACGCAGTATTTT.

The rearrangement joins TRBV16 to TRBJ2-3; TRBD1 aligns across 8 bases. V lost 0 bases to trimming and J lost 5 bases; unmatched junction nucleotides: 4. This CDR3 spans 15 amino acids. Germline loops: CDR1 KGHSY, CDR2 FQNENV. The CDR3 DNA follows: TGTGCCAGCAGCCAATCGGGACAGGCTAAAGATACGCAGTATTTT. As protein: CASSQSGQAKDTQYF.

This clonotype was observed a few times. The chain employs TRBV5-4 and TRBJ2-3, with a weak D call TRBD1 (6 bases). Trimming stripped 0 bases from V and 5 bases from J, with 10 bases between. The CDR3 length is 14 residues. Germline V gene data show CDR1 as SGHNT and CDR2 as YYREEE (reference sequence). CDR3 residues: CASSLAQGQDTQYF. The CDR3, as DNA: TGTGCCAGCAGCTTGGCTCAGGGGCAAGATACGCAGTATTTT.

This clonotype occurred a few times. The V gene is TRBV6-5, the J gene TRBJ2-6; tentatively, D is TRBD1 (5 bases). There are 14 residues in the CDR3. CDR1 and CDR2 (germline): MNHEY, SVGAGI. Trimming shortened V by 10 bases and J by 4 bases, and 14 bases separated the two germline ends. The CDR3 sequence is CATKTGAGANVLTF. CDR3 bases: TGTGCCACCAAAACAGGCGCCGGGGCCAACGTCCTGACTTTC.

There are many counts of this clonotype. The CDR3 loop reads CASSNRGYGYTF. The CDR3 DNA reads TGTGCCAGCAGTAACAGGGGCTATGGCTACACCTTC. The V call is TRBV12-3 or TRBV12-4, the J call TRBJ1-2; 7 bases map to TRBD1. With V trimmed by 5 bases and J by 4 bases, 1 base remained unmatched. This CDR3 is built from 12 residues.